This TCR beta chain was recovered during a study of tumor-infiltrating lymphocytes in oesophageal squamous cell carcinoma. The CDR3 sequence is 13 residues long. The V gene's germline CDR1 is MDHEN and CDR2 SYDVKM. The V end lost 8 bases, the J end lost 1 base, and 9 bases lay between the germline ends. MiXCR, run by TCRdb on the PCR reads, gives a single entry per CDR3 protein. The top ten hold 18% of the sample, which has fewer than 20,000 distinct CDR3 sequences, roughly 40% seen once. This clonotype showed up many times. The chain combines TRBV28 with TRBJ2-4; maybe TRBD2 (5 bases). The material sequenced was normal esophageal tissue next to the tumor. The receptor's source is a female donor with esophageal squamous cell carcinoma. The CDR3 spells CASEGSAKNIQYF. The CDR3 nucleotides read TGTGCCAGCGAGGGTAGCGCCAAAAACATTCAGTACTTC.